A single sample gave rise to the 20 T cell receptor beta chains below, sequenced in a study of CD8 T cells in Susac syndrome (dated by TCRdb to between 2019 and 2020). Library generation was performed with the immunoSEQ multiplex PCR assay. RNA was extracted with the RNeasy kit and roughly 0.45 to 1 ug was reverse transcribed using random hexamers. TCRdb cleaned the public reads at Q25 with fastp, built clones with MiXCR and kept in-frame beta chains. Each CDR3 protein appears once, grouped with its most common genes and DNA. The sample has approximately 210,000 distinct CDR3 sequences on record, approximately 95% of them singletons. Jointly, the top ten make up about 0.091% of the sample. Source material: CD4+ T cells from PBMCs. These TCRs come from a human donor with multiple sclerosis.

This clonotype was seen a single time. Written as DNA, the CDR3 is TGCGCCAGCAGCGGAGCTGGAGAGACCCAGTACTTC. Its protein is CASSGAGETQYF. The rearrangement uses TRBV5-1 and TRBJ2-5; D ambiguous. The ends were cut back, 4 bases at V and 4 bases at J, with 8 bases in the middle. In germline, CDR1 is SGHRS, CDR2 YFSETQ. The CDR3 is 12 residues long.

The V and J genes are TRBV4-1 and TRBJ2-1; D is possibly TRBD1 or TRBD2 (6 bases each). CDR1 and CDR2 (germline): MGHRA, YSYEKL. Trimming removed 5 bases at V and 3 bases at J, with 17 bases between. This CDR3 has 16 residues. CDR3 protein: CASSSWKGGNYNEQFF. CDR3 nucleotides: TGCGCCAGCAGCTCGTGGAAGGGGGGTAACTACAATGAGCAGTTCTTC.

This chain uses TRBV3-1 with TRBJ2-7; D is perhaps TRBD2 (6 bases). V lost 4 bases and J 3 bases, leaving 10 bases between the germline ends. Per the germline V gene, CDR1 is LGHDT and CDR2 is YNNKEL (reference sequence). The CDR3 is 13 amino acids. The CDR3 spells CASSRRGGYEQYF. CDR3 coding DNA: TGTGCCAGCAGCCGACGGGGAGGCTACGAGCAGTACTTC.

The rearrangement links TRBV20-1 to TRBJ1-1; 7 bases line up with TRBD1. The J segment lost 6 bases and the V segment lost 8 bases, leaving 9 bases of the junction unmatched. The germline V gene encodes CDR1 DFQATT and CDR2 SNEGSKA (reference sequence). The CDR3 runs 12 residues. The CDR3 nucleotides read TGCAGTCCAGGGGGAGGGAAGGCTGAAGCTTTCTTT. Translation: CSPGGGKAEAFF.

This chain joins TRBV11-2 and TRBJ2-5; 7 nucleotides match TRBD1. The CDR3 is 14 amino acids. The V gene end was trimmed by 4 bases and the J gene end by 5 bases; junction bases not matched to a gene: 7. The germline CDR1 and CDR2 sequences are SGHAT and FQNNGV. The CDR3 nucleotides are TGTGCCAGCAGCTGGAGACAGGGTTGGGAGACCCAGTACTTC. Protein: CASSWRQGWETQYF.

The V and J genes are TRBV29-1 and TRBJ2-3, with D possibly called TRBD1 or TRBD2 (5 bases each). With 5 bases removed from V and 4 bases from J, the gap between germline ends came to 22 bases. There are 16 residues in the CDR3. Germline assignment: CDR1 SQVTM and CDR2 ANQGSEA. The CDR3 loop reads CSVSMFGGTPSDTQYF. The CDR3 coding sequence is TGCAGCGTTTCGATGTTTGGGGGAACCCCCTCAGATACGCAGTATTTT.

The CDR3 loop is CASSPTGQTGYTF. CDR3 coding DNA: TGTGCCAGCAGCCCTACGGGACAGACTGGCTACACCTTC. This chain links TRBV3-1 with TRBJ1-2, with TRBD1 matching over 7 bases. Germline assignment: CDR1 LGHDT and CDR2 YNNKEL (reference sequence). This CDR3 region has 13 residues. Unmatched junction bases numbered 6, after V lost 4 bases and J lost 7 bases.

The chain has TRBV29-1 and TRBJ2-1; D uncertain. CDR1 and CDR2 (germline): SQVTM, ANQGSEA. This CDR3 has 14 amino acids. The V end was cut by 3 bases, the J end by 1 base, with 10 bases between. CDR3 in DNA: TGCAGCGTTGAGGCAGCAGATTCCTACAATGAGCAGTTCTTC. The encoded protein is CSVEAADSYNEQFF.

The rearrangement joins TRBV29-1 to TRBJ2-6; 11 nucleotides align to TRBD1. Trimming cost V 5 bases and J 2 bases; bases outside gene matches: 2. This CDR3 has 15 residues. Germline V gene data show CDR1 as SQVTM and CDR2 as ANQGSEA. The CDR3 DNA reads TGCAGCGTTAAGGGACAGGGGGCTGGGGCCAACGTCCTGACTTTC. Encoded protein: CSVKGQGAGANVLTF.

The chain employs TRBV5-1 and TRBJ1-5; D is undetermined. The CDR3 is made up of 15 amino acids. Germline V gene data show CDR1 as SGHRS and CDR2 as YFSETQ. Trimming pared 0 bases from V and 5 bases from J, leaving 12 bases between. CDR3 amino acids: CASSLVPGTDQPQHF. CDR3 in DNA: TGCGCCAGCAGCTTGGTTCCGGGAACCGATCAGCCCCAGCATTTT.

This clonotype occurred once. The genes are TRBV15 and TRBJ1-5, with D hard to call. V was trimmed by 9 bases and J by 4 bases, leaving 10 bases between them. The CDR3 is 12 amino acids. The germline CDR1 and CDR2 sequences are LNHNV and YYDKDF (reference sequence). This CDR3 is CATQVGNQPQHF. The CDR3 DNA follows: TGTGCCACGCAGGTCGGGAATCAGCCCCAGCATTTT.

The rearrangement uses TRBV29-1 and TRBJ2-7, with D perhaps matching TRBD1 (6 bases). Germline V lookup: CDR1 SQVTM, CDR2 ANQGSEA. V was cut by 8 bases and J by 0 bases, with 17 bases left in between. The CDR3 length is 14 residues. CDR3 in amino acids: CSSNVGTLSYEQYF. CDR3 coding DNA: TGCAGCTCCAACGTCGGGACACTCTCCTACGAGCAGTACTTC.

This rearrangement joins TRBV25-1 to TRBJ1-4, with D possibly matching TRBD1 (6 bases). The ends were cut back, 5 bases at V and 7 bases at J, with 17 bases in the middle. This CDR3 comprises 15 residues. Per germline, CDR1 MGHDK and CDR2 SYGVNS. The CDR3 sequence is CASSSGRGRGEKLFF. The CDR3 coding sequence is TGTGCCAGCAGTTCCGGCAGGGGCCGGGGTGAAAAACTGTTTTTT.

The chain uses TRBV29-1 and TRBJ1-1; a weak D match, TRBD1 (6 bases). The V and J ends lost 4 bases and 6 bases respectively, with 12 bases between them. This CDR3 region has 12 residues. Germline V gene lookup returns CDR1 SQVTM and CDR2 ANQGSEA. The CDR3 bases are TGCAGCGTTGTCAGGGGAGGGGCTGAAGCTTTCTTT. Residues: CSVVRGGAEAFF.

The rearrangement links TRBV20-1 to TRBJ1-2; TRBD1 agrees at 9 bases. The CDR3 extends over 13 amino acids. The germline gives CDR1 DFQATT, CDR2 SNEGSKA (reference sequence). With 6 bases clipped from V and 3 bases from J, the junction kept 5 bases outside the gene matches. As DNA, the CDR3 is TGCAGTGCCCTGACAGGGGGGGACTATGGCTACACCTTC. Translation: CSALTGGDYGYTF.

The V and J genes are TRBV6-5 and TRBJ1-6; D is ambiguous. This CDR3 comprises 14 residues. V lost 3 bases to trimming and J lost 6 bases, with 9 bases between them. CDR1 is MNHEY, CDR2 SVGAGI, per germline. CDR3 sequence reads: CASSYDRFNSPLHF. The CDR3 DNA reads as TGTGCCAGCAGTTATGATAGGTTTAATTCACCCCTCCACTTT.

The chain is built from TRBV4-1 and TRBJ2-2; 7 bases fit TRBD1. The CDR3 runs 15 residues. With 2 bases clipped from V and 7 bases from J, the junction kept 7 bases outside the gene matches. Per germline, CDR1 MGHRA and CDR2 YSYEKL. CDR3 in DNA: TGCGCCAGCAGCCAACCCAGGGGGAAGGGCGGGGAGCTGTTTTTT. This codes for CASSQPRGKGGELFF.

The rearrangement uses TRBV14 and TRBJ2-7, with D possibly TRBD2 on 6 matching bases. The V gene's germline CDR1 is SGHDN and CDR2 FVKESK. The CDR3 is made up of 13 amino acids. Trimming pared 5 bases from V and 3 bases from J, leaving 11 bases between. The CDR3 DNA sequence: TGTGCCAGCAGCTACGGGCGGGACTACGAGCAGTACTTC. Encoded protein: CASSYGRDYEQYF.

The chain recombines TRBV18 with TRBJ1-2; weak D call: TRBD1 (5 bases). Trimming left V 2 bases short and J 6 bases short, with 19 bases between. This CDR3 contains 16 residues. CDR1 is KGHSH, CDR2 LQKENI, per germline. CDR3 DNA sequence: TGTGCCAGCTCACCAATCGACAGCCTCGAGGTGGATGGCTACACCTTC. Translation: CASSPIDSLEVDGYTF.

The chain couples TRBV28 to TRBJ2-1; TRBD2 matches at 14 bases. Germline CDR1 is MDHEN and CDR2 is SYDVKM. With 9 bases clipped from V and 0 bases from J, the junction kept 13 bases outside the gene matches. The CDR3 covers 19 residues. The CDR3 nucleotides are TGTGCCAGTGGAACGACGGGACTAGCGGGAGTACACTCCTACAATGAGCAGTTCTTC. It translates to CASGTTGLAGVHSYNEQFF.